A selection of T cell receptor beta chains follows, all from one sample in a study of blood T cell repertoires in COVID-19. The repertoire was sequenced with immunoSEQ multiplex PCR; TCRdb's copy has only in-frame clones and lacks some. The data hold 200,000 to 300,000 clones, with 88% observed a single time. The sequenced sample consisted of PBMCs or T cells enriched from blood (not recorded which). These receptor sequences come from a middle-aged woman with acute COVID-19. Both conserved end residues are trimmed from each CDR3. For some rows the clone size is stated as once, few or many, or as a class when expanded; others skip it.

CDR3: ASSLRGRGLYGYT
V: TRBV27
size: NA

CDR3: ASGASGSVDTQY
V: TRBV5-1
size: NA

CDR3: ASRKKPEDEQF
V: TRBV11-3
size: NA

CDR3: ASSFGTSGTETQY
V: TRBV7-2
size: NA

CDR3: ASSQEIGGSPLH
V: TRBV14
size: NA

CDR3: ASSRGKNFINEKLF
V: TRBV7-2
size: NA

CDR3: AWSTGQGYTQPQH
V: TRBV30
size: NA

CDR3: ASSAGQGGFLSGYGYT
V: TRBV18
size: NA

CDR3: ASSPVPGQGGNTEAF
V: TRBV3-1/TRBV3-2
size: NA

CDR3: ASSYSGLAGPGEQF
V: TRBV6-2/TRBV6-3
size: NA

CDR3: ATSRQSRGNSPLH
V: TRBV15
size: NA

CDR3: SARGGETQY
V: TRBV20-1
size: NA

CDR3: ASSSLLGTSGDPYEQY
V: TRBV5-6
size: NA

CDR3: ASSPTGQRGGNEQF
V: TRBV4-2
size: NA

CDR3: ASSQPSGNGYT
V: TRBV3-1/TRBV3-2
size: NA

CDR3: SAQDRGSGNTIY
V: TRBV29-1
size: once

CDR3: ASSDVTSAYNEQF
V: TRBV2
size: NA

CDR3: ASAPWGSGRPETQY
V: TRBV7-2
size: NA

CDR3: ASSLGTATEAF
V: TRBV7-9
size: NA

CDR3: ASSKTGSVGQPQH
V: TRBV28
size: NA

CDR3: ASSTRDRGPYGYT
V: TRBV6-5
size: few

CDR3: ASSAGLAGVTDTQY
V: TRBV7-9
size: NA

CDR3: ASSLGHLNTEAF
V: TRBV21-1
size: NA

CDR3: AWKRDRGFDVDSPLH
V: TRBV30
size: NA